Described below is a single TCR beta chain sequence and its context. Its antigen is unidentified. The data were produced by immunoSEQ multiplex PCR, yet TCRdb's version contains in-frame clones alone and is incomplete. Of roughly 890,000 clones listed, 80% to 95% are singletons. Germline CDR1 SGHAT, CDR2 FQNNGV. Trimming took 1 base from V and 5 from J; bases not matched to a gene: 15. The CDR3 has 18 residues. This entry comes from a study of shared clonotypes between healthy human individuals. Naive CD8 cells, CD45RO-negative and positively selected for CCR7, excluded terminally differentiated effector memory CD45RA+ cells. Those who donated were healthy HIV-negative adults, with no recent acute infections or vaccinations reported. Findings and limits, study-wide: Relative to clonotypes present in all four donors, those not shared had lower generation probabilities. Few donors limited the genetic and exposure-history diversity represented. An anticipated effect of sequencing depth on clonotype sharing among donors was recognized.

This TCR came from a man aged 30 to 45 in good health. The sample taken for sequencing was naive CD8+ T cells sorted from blood. The chain joins TRBV11-2 to TRBJ2-7; TRBD2 matches 9 bases. CDR3 DNA: TGTGCCAGCAGCTTAGTTGGTTGGCGGGAGGGCCTTATCCACGAGCAGTACTTC. It is translated as CASSLVGWREGLIHEQYF.